Below, 20 T cell receptor beta chains from the same sample are listed, as sequenced in a study of OX40 agonist ivuxolimab in advanced cancers. Profiling relied on immunoSEQ multiplex PCR, and the TCRdb table lists in-frame clones only, not all of them. The table has fewer than 65,000 clones, approximately 79% seen once. The sample consisted of CD4+ or CD8+ T cells sorted from blood, taken in a trial of the OX40 agonist ivuxolimab. These receptors were collected from an adult with an advanced solid tumor such as melanoma, head and neck, liver or kidney cancer.

The chain has TRBV5-1 and TRBJ1-1; the match to TRBD1 covers 9 bases. This CDR3 has 16 residues. The V segment lost 2 bases and the J segment 1 base; nucleotides outside the gene matches: 6. The germline V gene encodes CDR1 SGHRS and CDR2 YFSETQ. This CDR3 is CASSFTTGGRNTEAFF. CDR3 in DNA: TGCGCCAGCAGCTTCACTACAGGGGGCCGGAACACTGAAGCTTTCTTT.

The chain links TRBV4-3 to TRBJ1-5, with a weak D call TRBD1 (5 bases). The CDR3 has 15 residues. Trimming shortened V by 0 bases and J by 8 bases, and 14 bases separated the two germline ends. CDR1 is LGHNA, CDR2 YSLEER, per germline. CDR3 residues: CASSQEEGKWEPQHF. In DNA form, the CDR3 reads TGCGCCAGCAGCCAAGAAGAGGGGAAATGGGAGCCCCAGCATTTT.

The genes are TRBV7-9 and TRBJ2-1; TRBD2 matches at 7 bases. V was clipped by 5 bases and J by 6 bases; unmatched bases: 13. This CDR3 is built from 16 residues. Germline CDR1 reads SEHNR; CDR2 reads FQNEAQ (reference sequence). CDR3 nucleotides: TGTGCCAGCAGCCCCCCGGGGGTTCGCGGGGGCAATGAGCAGTTCTTC. Translation: CASSPPGVRGGNEQFF.

Only a few counts were recorded for this clone. The V call is TRBV4-1, the J call TRBJ2-7; 7 nucleotides agree with TRBD2. Germline CDR1 and CDR2: MGHRA and YSYEKL. The CDR3 is 16 residues long. V lost 3 bases and J lost 0; bases outside the gene matches: 8. Here the CDR3 reads CASSQMTSLSSYEQYF. The CDR3 DNA is TGCGCCAGCAGCCAGATGACTAGCCTGAGCTCCTACGAGCAGTACTTC.

The chain employs TRBV27 and TRBJ1-5; TRBD1 might be the D (5 bases). The CDR3 consists of 15 residues. Germline assignment: CDR1 MNHEY and CDR2 SMNVEV (reference sequence). V shed 1 base and J shed 1 base, with 8 bases lying between them. The CDR3 DNA reads as TGTGCCAGCAGTTTATGGGGGGTGAGCAATCAGCCCCAGCATTTT. It yields the protein CASSLWGVSNQPQHF.

The rearrangement joins TRBV28 to TRBJ2-7; D is undetermined. Germline V gene data show CDR1 as MDHEN and CDR2 as SYDVKM. The CDR3 extends over 16 amino acids. V gave up 4 bases and J gave up 2 bases, with 18 bases separating them. The CDR3 loop is CASSYRLPGPPYEQYF. CDR3 nucleotides: TGTGCCAGCAGTTACCGATTACCAGGACCCCCCTACGAGCAGTACTTC.

This sequence joins TRBV6-1 and TRBJ1-5; 7 bases match TRBD1. Germline V gene lookup returns CDR1 MNHNS and CDR2 SASEGT. This CDR3 is 14 amino acids long. Trimming took 5 bases from V and 3 from J; bases not matched to a gene: 4. DNA for the CDR3: TGTGCCAGCAGTTCAACAGGGGTCAATCAGCCCCAGCATTTT. Amino acid sequence: CASSSTGVNQPQHF.

The chain employs TRBV19 and TRBJ1-1; D is unresolved. The CDR3 consists of 11 residues. The V gene lost 4 bases and the J gene lost 7 bases, with 7 bases spanning the gap. The germline V gene encodes CDR1 LNHDA and CDR2 SQIVND (reference sequence). CDR3 region: CASSRTIEAFF. CDR3 in DNA: TGTGCCAGTAGTAGGACGATTGAAGCTTTCTTT.

The chain links TRBV7-2 to TRBJ2-7; 7 nucleotides align to TRBD1. The ends lost 5 bases at V and 6 bases at J; junction bases unmatched: 7. Germline CDR1 SGHTA, CDR2 FQGNSA. The CDR3 totals 13 residues. Here the CDR3 reads CASSPLQGTEQYF. In nucleotides, the CDR3 is TGTGCCAGCAGCCCTCTACAGGGGACCGAGCAGTACTTC.

This chain uses TRBV7-2 with TRBJ2-7; D not certain. Trimming took off 3 bases at V and 3 bases at J, with 9 bases between the two ends. The CDR3 totals 13 residues. From germline, CDR1 is SGHTA and CDR2 FQGNSA. The CDR3 region has the DNA TGTGCCAGCAGCTTCAACGCCGGCTACGAGCAGTACTTC. This sequence encodes CASSFNAGYEQYF. The full variable domain, in which reference TRBV7-2 and TRBJ2-7 provide the parts outside the CDR3, is GAGVSQSPSNKVTEKGKDVELRCDPISGHTALYWYRQSLGQGLEFLIYFQGNSAPDKSGLPSDRFSAERTGGSVSTLTIQRTQQEDSAVYLCASSFNAGYEQYFGPGTRLTVT.

The chain carries TRBV6-6 and TRBJ1-6, with unresolved D. CDR1 MNHNY and CDR2 SVGAGI come from the germline V gene (reference sequence). The CDR3 length is 13 residues. V was pared by 8 bases and J by 9 bases, with 14 bases between. CDR3 in DNA: TGTGCCAGCTTTCGTGACTCTGGTTCACCCCTCCACTTT. Residues: CASFRDSGSPLHF.

The J gene is TRBJ2-2, the V gene TRBV5-1, with D possibly being TRBD2 (7 bases). Germline CDR1 reads SGHRS; CDR2 reads YFSETQ. V was trimmed by 7 bases and J by 0 bases, leaving 19 bases between them. This CDR3 is built from 17 residues. In DNA, the CDR3 is TGCGCCAGCTTCTCCGGTGGGGGGGGCCCGAACACCGGGGAGCTGTTTTTT. It translates to CASFSGGGGPNTGELFF.

This sequence joins TRBV7-9 and TRBJ1-2; 7 bases match TRBD1. The CDR3 runs 13 residues. V lost 5 bases and J lost 8; bases outside the gene matches: 8. Per germline, CDR1 SEHNR and CDR2 FQNEAQ (reference sequence). CDR3: CASSPNRGGGYTF. The CDR3 DNA is TGTGCCAGCAGCCCGAACAGGGGAGGCGGCTACACCTTC.

The J gene is TRBJ1-1, the V gene TRBV28; D not certain. CDR1 is MDHEN, CDR2 SYDVKM, per germline. Trimming cost V 6 bases and J 3 bases, with 11 bases left between them. The length of the CDR3 is 13 residues. The CDR3 bases are TGTGCCAGCAGACTTGACCCATACACTGAAGCTTTCTTT. This sequence encodes CASRLDPYTEAFF. The variable domain in full, completed from reference TRBV28 and TRBJ1-1, reads DVKVTQSSRYLVKRTGEKVFLECVQDMDHENMFWYRQDPGLGLRLIYFSYDVKMKEKGDIPEGYSVSREKKERFSLILESASTNQTSMYLCASRLDPYTEAFFGQGTRLTVV.

The chain employs TRBV5-5 and TRBJ2-3; the D gene could be TRBD1 or TRBD2 (5 bases each). V was cut by 0 bases and J by 6 bases, with 11 bases left in between. Germline V CDR1 and CDR2: SGHKS, YYEKEE (reference sequence). There are 14 residues in the CDR3. CDR3 nucleotide sequence: TGTGCCAGCAGCTTGGCACCCGGGGCGGATACGCAGTATTTT. It codes for CASSLAPGADTQYF.

This clone was seen a handful of times. The chain links TRBV7-2 to TRBJ2-5; no clear D. The germline V gene has CDR1 SGHTA and CDR2 FQGNSA. The CDR3 covers 15 residues. V gave up 0 bases and J gave up 4 bases, with 12 bases separating them. The CDR3 DNA is TGTGCCAGCAGCTTAGCGCTGGGTAGAGGAGAGACCCAGTACTTC. Protein sequence: CASSLALGRGETQYF. The complete variable domain, with remaining parts taken from reference TRBV7-2 and TRBJ2-5, reads GAGVSQSPSNKVTEKGKDVELRCDPISGHTALYWYRQSLGQGLEFLIYFQGNSAPDKSGLPSDRFSAERTGGSVSTLTIQRTQQEDSAVYLCASSLALGRGETQYFGPGTRLLVL.

The chain carries TRBV18 and TRBJ2-2, with D unresolved. Germline V lookup: CDR1 KGHSH, CDR2 LQKENI. V was cut by 4 bases and J by 6 bases, with 21 bases left in between. CDR3 size: 17 residues. Here the CDR3 DNA reads TGTGCCAGCTCACTCTCAACGCCCCGGGCGAGCTCCGGGGAGCTGTTTTTT. Amino acid sequence: CASSLSTPRASSGELFF.

This clone was observed a single time. The chain combines TRBV19 with TRBJ2-1; perhaps TRBD2 as D (6 bases). CDR1 and CDR2 (germline): LNHDA, SQIVND (reference sequence). The CDR3 totals 17 residues. V was shortened by 4 bases and J by 8 bases, with 24 bases between the two germline ends. Here the CDR3 reads CASSTAQTRPPLDEQFF. CDR3 nucleotide sequence: TGTGCCAGTAGTACCGCTCAGACTAGGCCGCCTTTGGATGAGCAGTTCTTC. Full variable domain (outside the CDR3, taken from reference TRBV19 and TRBJ2-1): DGGITQSPKYLFRKEGQNVTLSCEQNLNHDAMYWYRQDPGQGLRLIYYSQIVNDFQKGDIAEGYSVSREKKESFPLTVTSAQKNPTAFYLCASSTAQTRPPLDEQFFGPGTRLTVL.

V gene TRBV7-1 combines with J gene TRBJ2-7; D unresolved. TRBV7-1 carries the ORF label, with uncertain function. The CDR3 runs to 14 residues. Trimming took 4 bases from V and 4 from J, leaving 14 bases between them. The DNA of the CDR3 is TGTGCCAGCAGCTTATCGAACATACCTTACGAGCAGTACTTC. It codes for CASSLSNIPYEQYF.

This clone was found a few times. The chain employs TRBV4-3 and TRBJ1-3, with 7 bases that match TRBD1. Germline CDR1 LGHNA, CDR2 YSLEER. The CDR3 is 15 amino acids. Unmatched junction bases numbered 6, after V lost 0 bases and J lost 7 bases. CDR3 sequence: CASSQESGGRNTIYF. The CDR3, as DNA: TGCGCCAGCAGCCAAGAGTCAGGGGGACGGAACACCATATATTTT.